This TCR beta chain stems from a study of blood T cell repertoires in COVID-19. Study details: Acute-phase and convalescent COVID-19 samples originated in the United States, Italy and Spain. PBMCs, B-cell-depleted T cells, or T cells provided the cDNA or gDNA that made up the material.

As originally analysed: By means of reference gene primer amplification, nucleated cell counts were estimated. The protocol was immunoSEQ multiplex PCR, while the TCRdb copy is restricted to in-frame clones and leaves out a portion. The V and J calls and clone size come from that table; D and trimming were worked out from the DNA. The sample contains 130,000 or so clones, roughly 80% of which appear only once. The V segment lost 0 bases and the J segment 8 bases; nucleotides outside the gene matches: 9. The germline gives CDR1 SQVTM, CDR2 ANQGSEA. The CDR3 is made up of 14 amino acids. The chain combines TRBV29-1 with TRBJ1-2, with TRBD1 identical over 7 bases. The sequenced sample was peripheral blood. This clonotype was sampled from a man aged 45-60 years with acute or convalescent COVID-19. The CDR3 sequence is CSVEEGGGYGGYTF. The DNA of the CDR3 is TGCAGCGTTGAAGAAGGGGGCGGATATGGAGGCTACACCTTC.